The source of this T cell receptor (beta chain) is a study of CD8 T cells in ankylosing spondylitis. To note about this clonotype: Antigen: not known.

Quantitative barcoded 5'-RACE was used to prepare TCR beta libraries. TCRdb reanalysed the 5' RACE reads using MiXCR and keeps one entry per CDR3 protein. Among hundreds of thousands of distinct CDR3 sequences listed, 25% to 30% were seen once. The V and J ends lost 6 bases and 4 bases respectively, with 15 bases between them. The CDR3 is 15 residues long. Study-level findings and limits: Reportedly, matched ankylosing spondylitis synovial fluid was significantly enriched for disease-linked clones. Within ankylosing spondylitis blood, a TCR beta motif made up of several highly homologous variants appeared to be characteristic.

This chain connects TRBV12-3 or TRBV12-4 to TRBJ1-4, with no clear D. The sequenced material came from blood, either unsorted or a sorted T cell fraction (not recorded which). The receptor comes from a male donor with ankylosing spondylitis. The CDR3 protein is CASRPPGQRNEKLFF. In DNA form, the CDR3 reads TGTGCCAGCAGACCTCCGGGCCAGCGTAATGAAAAACTGTTTTTT.